The rows below give T cell receptor beta chains drawn from one sample of a study of blood T cell repertoires in COVID-19. Sequenced by immunoSEQ multiplex PCR; TCRdb stores in-frame clones only, minus some. The table shows 200,000 to 300,000 clones, with 75% to 85% occurring only once. Sequenced: peripheral blood. The receptors were gathered from a human donor in a cohort sampled during active COVID-19. The CDR3 runs from the conserved cysteine through the conserved F or W. The order of the fields is clone size, V gene, J gene, D gene, CDR3 protein. A D gene is named only where the DNA matches it firmly. Expanded clones get a size class; other rows say once, few or many, or leave the size out.

.	TRBV29-1	TRBJ2-7	.	CSASWVGGEQYF
.	TRBV3-1/TRBV3-2	TRBJ1-1	TRBD1	CASSSTDRGHTEAFF
.	TRBV6-5	TRBJ2-2	TRBD2	CASRRSGEFTGELFF
.	TRBV5-4	TRBJ2-2	.	CASSPDSLFTGELFF
.	TRBV2	TRBJ2-2	.	CASKRVTNTGELFF
.	TRBV18	TRBJ2-3	TRBD1	CASSRQGYEFEDTQYF
.	TRBV6-5	TRBJ1-2	TRBD1	CASSRNRQGKTRYTF
once	TRBV7-2	TRBJ2-7	.	CASSLMGGSYEQYF
.	TRBV4-2	TRBJ2-7	.	CASSQARTVPYEQYF
.	TRBV2	TRBJ2-7	.	CASRGQSSYEQYF
.	TRBV19	TRBJ1-1	.	CASSIGGRVNTEAFF
.	TRBV12-5	TRBJ2-7	.	CASGRGSEQYF
.	TRBV25-1	TRBJ2-2	TRBD1	CASSPAGGPNTGELFF
.	TRBV29-1	TRBJ2-1	.	CSVAGSSNEQFF
.	TRBV6-4	TRBJ2-1	.	CASSDGSSYNEQFF
.	TRBV27	TRBJ2-1	.	CASSDLLAFYNEQFF
many	TRBV6-5	TRBJ1-1	TRBD1	CASSPWTGGESEAFF
.	TRBV12-3/TRBV12-4	TRBJ2-1	.	CATQGGSYNEQFF
.	TRBV28	TRBJ2-1	.	CASSRDISYNEQFF
once	TRBV11-2	TRBJ2-7	.	CASSGRSGTQYEQYF
.	TRBV5-1	TRBJ2-5	TRBD2	CASSLRTSGPQETQYF
once	TRBV28	TRBJ1-1	.	CASNPSGPNTEAFF
.	TRBV5-1	TRBJ2-5	.	CASSLNGAAETQYF
.	TRBV15	TRBJ1-5	.	CATSRDVWTVSYQPQHF
.	TRBV5-1	TRBJ2-1	TRBD2	CASSYYRAGPSYNEQFF
.	TRBV9	TRBJ2-7	TRBD1	CASSSGTGAYEQYF
.	TRBV10-1	TRBJ2-4	TRBD2	CASSESGAGGGKNIQYF
.	TRBV2	TRBJ1-2	.	CASSDFRGSLGYTF
.	TRBV14	TRBJ2-1	TRBD2	CASSQVTSADNEQFF
.	TRBV7-8	TRBJ1-2	TRBD1	CASSRDRGEGYTF
.	TRBV10-1	TRBJ2-7	.	CASSETYYEQYF
.	TRBV20-1	TRBJ2-7	TRBD2	CSALHGREQYF
.	TRBV18	TRBJ2-1	TRBD1	CASSPPRGLEDNEQFF
.	TRBV12-3/TRBV12-4	TRBJ2-5	.	CASSLAHQETQYF
.	TRBV10-1	TRBJ2-3	TRBD2	CASSAGLAGGHPQYF
.	TRBV11-2	TRBJ1-6	TRBD1	CASSLDGLRQGFSPLHF
.	TRBV28	TRBJ1-1	.	CASRQDSVAFF
.	TRBV6-5	TRBJ1-3	.	CASSRGFGGNTIYF
.	TRBV29-1	TRBJ2-1	TRBD2	CSVERSGSDQFF
few	TRBV6-5	TRBJ1-5	.	CASKWAESNQPQHF
.	TRBV27	TRBJ1-4	.	CASSSYRSNEKLFF
.	TRBV5-1	TRBJ2-3	.	CASSLEQTQYF
.	TRBV14	TRBJ1-2	.	CASSQSVNYGYTF
few	TRBV18	TRBJ2-1	TRBD2	CASSPSNGGRARYEQFF
once	TRBV6-5	TRBJ2-7	.	CASSYSRGLGEQYF
once	TRBV10-3	TRBJ1-1	.	CAIRDSKNTEAFF
.	TRBV27	TRBJ1-2	.	CASGRGGFGYGYTF
.	TRBV7-9	TRBJ2-3	.	CASSVGGNTDTQYF
few	TRBV28	TRBJ2-3	.	CASSLSTGRDTQYF
.	TRBV3-1/TRBV3-2	TRBJ2-3	TRBD2	CASSNLAGVRTDTQYF
.	TRBV6-1	TRBJ2-7	.	CASGSRRSEQYF
.	TRBV9	TRBJ2-7	.	CASSPRGSTVEQYF